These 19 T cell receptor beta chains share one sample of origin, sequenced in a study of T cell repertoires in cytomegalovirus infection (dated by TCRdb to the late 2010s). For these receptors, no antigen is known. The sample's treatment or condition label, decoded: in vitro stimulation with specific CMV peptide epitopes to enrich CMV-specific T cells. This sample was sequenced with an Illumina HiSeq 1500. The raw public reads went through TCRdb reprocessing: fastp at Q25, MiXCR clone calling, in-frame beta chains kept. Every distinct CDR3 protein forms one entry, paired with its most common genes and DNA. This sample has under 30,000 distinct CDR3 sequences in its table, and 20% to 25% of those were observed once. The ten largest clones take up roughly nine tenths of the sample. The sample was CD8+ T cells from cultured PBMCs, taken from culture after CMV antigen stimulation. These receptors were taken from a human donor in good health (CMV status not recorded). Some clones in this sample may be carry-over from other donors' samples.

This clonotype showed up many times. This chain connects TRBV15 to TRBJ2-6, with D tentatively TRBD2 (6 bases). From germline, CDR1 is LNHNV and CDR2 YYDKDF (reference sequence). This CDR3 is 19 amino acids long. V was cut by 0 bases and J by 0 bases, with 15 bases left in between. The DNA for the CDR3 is TGTGCCACCAGCAGAGATCAGGACGGAGGGACCTCTGGGGCCAACGTCCTGACTTTC. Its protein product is CATSRDQDGGTSGANVLTF. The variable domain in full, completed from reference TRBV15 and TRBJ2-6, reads DAMVIQNPRYQVTQFGKPVTLSCSQTLNHNVMYWYQQKSSQAPKLLFHYYDKDFNNEADTPDNFQSRRPNTSFCFLDIRSPGLGDTAMYLCATSRDQDGGTSGANVLTFGAGSRLTVL.

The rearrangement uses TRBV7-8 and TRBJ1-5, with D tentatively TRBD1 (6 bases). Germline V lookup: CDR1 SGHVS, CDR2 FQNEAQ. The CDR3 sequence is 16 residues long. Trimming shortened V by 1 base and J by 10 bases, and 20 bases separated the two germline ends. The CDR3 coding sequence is TGTGCCAGCAGCTTAGTCTCGGCAGGGGATGGGAGCCCCCAGCATTTT. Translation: CASSLVSAGDGSPQHF.

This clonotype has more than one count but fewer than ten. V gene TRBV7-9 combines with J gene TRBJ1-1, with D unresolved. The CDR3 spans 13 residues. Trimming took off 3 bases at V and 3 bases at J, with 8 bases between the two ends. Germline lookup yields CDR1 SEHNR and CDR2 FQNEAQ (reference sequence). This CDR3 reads CASSFTIDTEAFF. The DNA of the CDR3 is TGTGCCAGCAGCTTTACCATTGACACTGAAGCTTTCTTT.

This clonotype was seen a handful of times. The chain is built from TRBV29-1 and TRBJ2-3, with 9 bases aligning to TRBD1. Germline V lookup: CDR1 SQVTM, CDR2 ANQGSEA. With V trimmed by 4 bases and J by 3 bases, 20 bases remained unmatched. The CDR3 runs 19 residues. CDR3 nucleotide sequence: TGCAGCGTTGCATCCCCGCGGGGGACAGGGCCCTATTTGACAGATACGCAGTATTTT. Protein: CSVASPRGTGPYLTDTQYF.

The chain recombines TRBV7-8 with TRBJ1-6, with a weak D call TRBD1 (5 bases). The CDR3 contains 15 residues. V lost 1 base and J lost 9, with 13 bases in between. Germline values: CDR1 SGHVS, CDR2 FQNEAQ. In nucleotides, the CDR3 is TGTGCCAGCAGCTTAGGCCCCCAAAGGGGTTCACCCCTCCACTTT. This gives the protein CASSLGPQRGSPLHF. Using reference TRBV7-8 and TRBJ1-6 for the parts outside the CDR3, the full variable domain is GAGVSQSPRYKVAKRGQDVALRCDPISGHVSLFWYQQALGQGPEFLTYFQNEAQLDKSGLPSDRFFAERPEGSVSTLKIQRTQQEDSAVYLCASSLGPQRGSPLHFGNGTRLTVT.

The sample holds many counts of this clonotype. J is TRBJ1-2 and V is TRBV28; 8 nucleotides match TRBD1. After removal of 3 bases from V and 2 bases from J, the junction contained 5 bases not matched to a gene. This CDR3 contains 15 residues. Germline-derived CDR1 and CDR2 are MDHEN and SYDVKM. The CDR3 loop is CASSFGRGRNYGYTF. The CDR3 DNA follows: TGTGCCAGCAGTTTCGGCAGGGGGCGGAACTATGGCTACACCTTC.

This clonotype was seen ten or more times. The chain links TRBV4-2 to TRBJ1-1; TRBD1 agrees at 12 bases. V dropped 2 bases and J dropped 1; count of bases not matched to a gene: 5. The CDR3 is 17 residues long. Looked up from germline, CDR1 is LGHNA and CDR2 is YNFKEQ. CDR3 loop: CASSQRGQGAENTEAFF. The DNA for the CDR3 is TGTGCCAGCAGCCAAAGGGGACAGGGGGCCGAGAACACTGAAGCTTTCTTT.

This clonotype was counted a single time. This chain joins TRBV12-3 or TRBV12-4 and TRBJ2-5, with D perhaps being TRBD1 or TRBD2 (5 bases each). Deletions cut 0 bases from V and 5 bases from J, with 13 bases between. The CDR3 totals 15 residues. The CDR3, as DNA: TGTGCCAGCAGTTTAGCGCCCAGGTGGGGGGAGACCCAGTACTTC. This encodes CASSLAPRWGETQYF.

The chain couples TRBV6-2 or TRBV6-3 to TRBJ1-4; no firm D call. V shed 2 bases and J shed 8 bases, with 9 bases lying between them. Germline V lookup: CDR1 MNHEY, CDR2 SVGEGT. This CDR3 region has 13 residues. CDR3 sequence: CASSYGRFEKLFF. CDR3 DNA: TGTGCCAGCAGTTACGGGCGTTTCGAAAAACTGTTTTTT.

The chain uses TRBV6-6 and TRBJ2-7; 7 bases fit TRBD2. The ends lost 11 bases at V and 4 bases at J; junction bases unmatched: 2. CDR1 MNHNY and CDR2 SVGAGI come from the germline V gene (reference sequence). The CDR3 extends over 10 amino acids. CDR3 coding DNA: TGTGCCGGGGGGGAGTACGAGCAGTACTTC. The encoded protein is CAGGEYEQYF.

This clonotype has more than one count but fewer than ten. CDR3 amino acids: CASRRIGEERDKTNYGYTF. CDR3 DNA: TGTGCCAGCAGGAGGATCGGGGAGGAGAGAGATAAAACTAACTATGGCTACACCTTC. The rearrangement uses TRBV11-2 and TRBJ1-2; D not certain. From germline, CDR1 is SGHAT and CDR2 FQNNGV. The CDR3 has 19 amino acids. Trimming shortened V by 6 bases and J by 0 bases, and 26 bases separated the two germline ends. The whole variable domain, remainder taken from reference TRBV11-2 and TRBJ1-2, is EAGVAQSPRYKIIEKRQSVAFWCNPISGHATLYWYQQILGQGPKLLIQFQNNGVVDDSQLPKDRFSAERLKGVDSTLKIQPAKLEDSAVYLCASRRIGEERDKTNYGYTFGSGTRLTVV.

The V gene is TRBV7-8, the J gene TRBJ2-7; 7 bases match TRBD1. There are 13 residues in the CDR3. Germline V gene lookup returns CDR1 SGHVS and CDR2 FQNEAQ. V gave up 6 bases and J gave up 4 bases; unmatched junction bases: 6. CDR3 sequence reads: CASSNGTVYEQYF. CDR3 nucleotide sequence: TGTGCCAGCAGTAATGGGACAGTTTACGAGCAGTACTTC.

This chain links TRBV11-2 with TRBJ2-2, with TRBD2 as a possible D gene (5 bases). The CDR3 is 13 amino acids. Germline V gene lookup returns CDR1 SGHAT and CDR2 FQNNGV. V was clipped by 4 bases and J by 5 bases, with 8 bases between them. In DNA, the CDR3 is TGTGCCAGCAGCTCGACTACTACCGGGGAGCTGTTTTTT. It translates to CASSSTTTGELFF. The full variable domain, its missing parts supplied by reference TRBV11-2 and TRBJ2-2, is EAGVAQSPRYKIIEKRQSVAFWCNPISGHATLYWYQQILGQGPKLLIQFQNNGVVDDSQLPKDRFSAERLKGVDSTLKIQPAKLEDSAVYLCASSSTTTGELFFGEGSRLTVL.

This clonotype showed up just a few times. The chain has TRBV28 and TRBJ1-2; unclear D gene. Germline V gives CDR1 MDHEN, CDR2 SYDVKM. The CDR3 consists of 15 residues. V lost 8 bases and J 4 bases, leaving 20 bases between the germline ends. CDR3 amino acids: CASRSSKTSGYGYTF. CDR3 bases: TGTGCCAGCCGGTCGTCTAAGACTAGTGGCTATGGCTACACCTTC.

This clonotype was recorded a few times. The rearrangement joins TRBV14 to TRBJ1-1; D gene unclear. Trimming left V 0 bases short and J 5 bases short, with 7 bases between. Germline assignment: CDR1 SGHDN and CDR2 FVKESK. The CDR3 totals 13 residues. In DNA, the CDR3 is TGTGCCAGCAGCCAAGAGTTCAGGACTGAAGCTTTCTTT. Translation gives CASSQEFRTEAFF. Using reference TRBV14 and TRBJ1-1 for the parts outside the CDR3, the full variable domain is EAGVTQFPSHSVIEKGQTVTLRCDPISGHDNLYWYRRVMGKEIKFLLHFVKESKQDESGMPNNRFLAERTGGTYSTLKVQPAELEDSGVYFCASSQEFRTEAFFGQGTRLTVV.

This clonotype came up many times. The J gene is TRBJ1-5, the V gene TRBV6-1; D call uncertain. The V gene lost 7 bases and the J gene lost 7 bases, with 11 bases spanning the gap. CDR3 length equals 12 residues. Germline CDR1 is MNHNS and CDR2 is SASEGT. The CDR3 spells CASKTGSQPQHF. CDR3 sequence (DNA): TGTGCCAGCAAAACGGGTTCCCAGCCCCAGCATTTT.

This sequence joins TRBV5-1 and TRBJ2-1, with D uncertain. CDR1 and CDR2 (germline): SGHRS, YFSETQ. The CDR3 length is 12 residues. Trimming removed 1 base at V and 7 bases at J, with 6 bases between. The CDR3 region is CASSLTRNEQFF. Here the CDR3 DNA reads TGCGCCAGCAGCTTGACCAGAAATGAGCAGTTCTTC.

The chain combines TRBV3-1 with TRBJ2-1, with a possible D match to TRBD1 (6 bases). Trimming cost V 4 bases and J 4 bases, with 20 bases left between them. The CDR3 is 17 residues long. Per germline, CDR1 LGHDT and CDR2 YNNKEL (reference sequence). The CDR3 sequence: CASSRRSRGRAYNEQFF. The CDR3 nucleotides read TGTGCCAGCAGCCGCAGATCCAGGGGTAGGGCATACAATGAGCAGTTCTTC.

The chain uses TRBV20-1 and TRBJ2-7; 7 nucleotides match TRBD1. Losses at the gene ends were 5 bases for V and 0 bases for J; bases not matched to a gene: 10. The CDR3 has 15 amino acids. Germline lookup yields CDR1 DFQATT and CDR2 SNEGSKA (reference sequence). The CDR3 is CSAWTGATSSYEQYF. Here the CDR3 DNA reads TGCAGTGCTTGGACAGGTGCTACAAGCTCCTACGAGCAGTACTTC.